These T cell receptor beta chains were read from a single sample in a study of blood T cell repertoires in COVID-19. Using immunoSEQ multiplex PCR, the repertoire was profiled, and TCRdb retains in-frame clones only, with some absent. The data contain some 110,000 clones, 75% to 85% of them singletons. The sequencing input was peripheral blood. Receptor source: a woman between 65 and 79 years old with acute or convalescent COVID-19. Each CDR3 is given without its conserved first and last residue. Fields, in order: clone size, V gene, CDR3 length, J gene, CDR3 protein. Rows may omit the clone size; those that give it use once, few, many or a size class.

.	TRBV5-6	11	TRBJ1-2	ASSLAGGSGYT
.	TRBV15	13	TRBJ1-5	ATSRDGTVNQPQH
few	TRBV2	13	TRBJ1-4	ASRRIGTGVGKLF
.	TRBV19	12	TRBJ1-5	ASSIPTLHQPQH
.	TRBV29-1	9	TRBJ2-3	SVASTDTQY
.	TRBV19	11	TRBJ2-3	ARLRGGKDTQY
few	TRBV19	9	TRBJ1-5	ASSEGLTQH
.	TRBV7-2	12	TRBJ1-1	ASSSTGQNGQAF
.	TRBV5-4	10	TRBJ1-2	ASAQDFYGYT
few	TRBV4-2	14	TRBJ2-5	ASSQEGQGVGETQY
.	TRBV19	13	TRBJ2-6	ASSMEGSGANVLT
.	TRBV14	13	TRBJ2-3	ASSQAGTGADTQY
.	TRBV27	13	TRBJ2-2	ASSTQQGAAGELF
.	TRBV19	13	TRBJ1-1	ASSISRTMNTEAF
.	TRBV5-1	14	TRBJ2-7	ASSLGGSSGSYEQY
.	TRBV15	14	TRBJ1-4	ATSRGNRATNEKLF
once	TRBV2	16	TRBJ2-6	ASSERGRRSSGANVLT
.	TRBV3-1/TRBV3-2	15	TRBJ2-3	ASSQGSQREGLDTQY
few	TRBV3-1/TRBV3-2	12	TRBJ2-7	ASSQDSGAYEQY
.	TRBV19	13	TRBJ1-5	ASSIPKGSVQPQH
.	TRBV6-6	10	TRBJ1-5	ASSPEGQPQH
.	TRBV28	12	TRBJ2-5	ASSLLVLQETQY
.	TRBV18	14	TRBJ2-1	ASSDGRQHVHNEQF
.	TRBV30	13	TRBJ1-1	AWSQRGWGETEAF
once	TRBV19	13	TRBJ1-2	ASSIGGLLNYGYT
.	TRBV7-6	11	TRBJ1-4	ASSPMSRQKLF
.	TRBV5-4	11	TRBJ2-3	ASSQRTSGQQY
few	TRBV6-5	10	TRBJ2-7	ASRQGDREQY
.	TRBV6-1	12	TRBJ2-7	ASSDVTGAYEQY
.	TRBV2	10	TRBJ2-1	ASIRLAREQF
.	TRBV6-1	12	TRBJ1-1	ASSEQGLNTEAF
.	TRBV5-5	12	TRBJ1-2	ASSPDRDNYGYT
.	TRBV3-1/TRBV3-2	15	TRBJ2-1	ASSLRTSGASLNEQF
once	TRBV19	12	TRBJ2-7	ASSTQGGDYEQY
.	TRBV7-9	14	TRBJ1-3	ASSPQKGDSGNTIY
.	TRBV24-1	13	TRBJ2-5	ATSDPRDSQETQY
.	TRBV5-1	11	TRBJ2-3	ASSEAGADTQY
.	TRBV20-1	10	TRBJ1-2	SASRQPDGYT
.	TRBV19	14	TRBJ1-5	ASSPGTGVGNQPQH
once	TRBV9	12	TRBJ2-3	ASSEAGSTDTQY
.	TRBV9	13	TRBJ2-1	ASSDIAGLYNEQF
.	TRBV28	10	TRBJ1-1	ASSSTTNRRF
.	TRBV27	13	TRBJ1-6	ASSLQGGYNSPLH
.	TRBV5-6	14	TRBJ1-2	ASSLAGDRINYGYT
.	TRBV30	13	TRBJ2-1	AWSRGLAGGEEQF